The entry below describes one T cell receptor (beta chain). The V end lost 4 bases, the J end lost 4 bases, and 17 bases lay between the germline ends. The germline gives CDR1 SGHTA, CDR2 FQGNSA. The CDR3 is 15 amino acids. The data belong to a study of T cell responses to AZD1222 COVID-19 vaccine. Measured with immunoSEQ multiplex PCR; TCRdb has only the in-frame clones, and not every one. The sample has about 140,000 clones, 88% seen once. Sequences were derived from peripheral blood, sampled 28 days after the second AZD1222 dose. The clonotype originates from an adult who received the AZD1222 COVID-19 vaccine. The chain combines TRBV7-2 with TRBJ2-7; D might be TRBD2 (7 bases). The chain's CDR3 is CASSSRGGAEYEQYF. The CDR3 bases are TGTGCCAGCAGCTCGAGGGGGGGGGCCGAGTACGAGCAGTACTTC.